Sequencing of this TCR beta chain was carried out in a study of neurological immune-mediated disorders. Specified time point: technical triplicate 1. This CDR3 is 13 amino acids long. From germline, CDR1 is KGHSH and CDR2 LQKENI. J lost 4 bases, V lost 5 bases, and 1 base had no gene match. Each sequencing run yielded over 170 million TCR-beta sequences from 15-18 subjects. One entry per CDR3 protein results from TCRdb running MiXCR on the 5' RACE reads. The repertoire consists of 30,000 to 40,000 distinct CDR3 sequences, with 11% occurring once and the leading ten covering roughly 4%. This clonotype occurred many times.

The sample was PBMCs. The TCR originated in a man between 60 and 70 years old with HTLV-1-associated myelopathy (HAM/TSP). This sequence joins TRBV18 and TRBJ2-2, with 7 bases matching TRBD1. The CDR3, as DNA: TGTGCCAGCTCATCAGGGGGCACCGGGGAGCTGTTTTTT. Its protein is CASSSGGTGELFF.